This is a list of T cell receptor beta chains from one sample in a study of T cell clonotyping in hematopoietic cell transplantation. Data came from immunoSEQ multiplex PCR; TCRdb stores just in-frame clones and leaves some out. This table holds about 41,000 clones, less than 85% found once. Sample: peripheral blood mononuclear cells, taken before stem cell transplant. These receptors were obtained from a man aged 60-69 years with acute myeloid leukemia. Some clones in this sample may be carry-over from other donors' samples. Both conserved end residues are part of each CDR3. The D gene is left open where the match is weak. The size of a clone is reported for some rows only, either as once, few or many, or as a class for expanded clones.

D	V	size	length	J	CDR3	DNA
-	TRBV11-2	-	14	TRBJ1-2	CASSFGAGNYGYTF	TGTGCCAGCAGCTTTGGTGCCGGCAACTATGGCTACACCTTC
TRBD1	TRBV5-1	few	14	TRBJ1-3	CASSLDRGPNTIYF	TGCGCCAGCAGCTTGGACAGGGGTCCAAACACCATATATTTT
-	TRBV27	-	15	TRBJ1-5	CASRKGGASNQPQHF	TGTGCCAGCAGGAAGGGGGGGGCTAGCAATCAGCCCCAGCATTTT
TRBD1	TRBV28	-	18	TRBJ2-6	CASSSYPDRAVGANVLTF	TGTGCCAGCAGTTCCTACCCGGACAGGGCGGTCGGGGCCAACGTCCTGACTTTC
TRBD1	TRBV27	-	15	TRBJ1-2	CATHPPVDRVYGYTF	TGTGCCACCCACCCCCCCGTGGACAGGGTCTATGGCTACACCTTC
-	TRBV7-6	-	14	TRBJ1-6	CASSRDTLNSPLHF	TGTGCCAGCAGCAGAGACACACTAAATTCACCCCTCCACTTT
TRBD1	TRBV10-2	-	17	TRBJ1-1	CASSAGQGVVSGTEAFF	TGCGCCAGCAGTGCGGGACAGGGGGTCGTATCGGGCACTGAAGCTTTCTTT
-	TRBV5-1	-	15	TRBJ2-7	CASSLGGGEGYEQYF	TGCGCCAGCAGCTTGGGTGGAGGGGAAGGCTACGAGCAGTACTTC
-	TRBV19	-	16	TRBJ1-1	CASSIFMSGEKTEAFF	TGTGCCAGTAGTATATTTATGTCAGGGGAGAAGACTGAAGCTTTCTTT
-	TRBV2	few	13	TRBJ1-1	CASKRVMNTEAFF	TGTGCCAGCAAGCGGGTCATGAACACTGAAGCTTTCTTT
-	TRBV27	once	14	TRBJ1-1	CASSFWGEGTEAFF	TGTGCCAGCAGTTTTTGGGGGGAGGGCACTGAAGCTTTCTTT
-	TRBV21-1	-	12	TRBJ1-1	CASSKKGSEAFF	TGTGCCAGCAGCAAAAAAGGTAGTGAAGCTTTCTTT
-	TRBV5-4	-	16	TRBJ1-3	CASSSHFVGPGNTIYF	TGTGCCAGCAGCTCGCACTTTGTGGGGCCTGGAAACACCATATATTTT
-	TRBV7-2	-	14	TRBJ1-2	CASSSKQTNYGYTF	TGTGCCAGCAGCTCTAAACAGACTAACTATGGCTACACCTTC
-	TRBV30	once	13	TRBJ2-2	CAWSVFEAGELFF	TGTGCCTGGAGTGTATTTGAGGCCGGGGAGCTGTTTTTT
-	TRBV4-2	-	15	TRBJ1-1	CASSQEGVRGTEAFF	TGTGCCAGCAGCCAAGAGGGCGTCCGGGGAACTGAAGCTTTCTTT
TRBD1	TRBV28	-	13	TRBJ2-5	CASSRDREETQYF	TGTGCCAGCAGTCGGGACAGGGAAGAGACCCAGTACTTC
TRBD1	TRBV6-5	-	14	TRBJ2-7	CASTMGTGGNEQYF	TGTGCCAGCACCATGGGGACAGGGGGCAACGAGCAGTACTTC
-	TRBV27	-	13	TRBJ2-7	CASSLSIVYEQYF	TGTGCCAGCAGTTTATCGATAGTCTACGAGCAGTACTTC
TRBD1	TRBV29-1	-	14	TRBJ1-2	CSVKPRQGWDGYTF	TGCAGCGTTAAACCAAGACAGGGATGGGATGGCTACACCTTC
-	TRBV6-5	-	14	TRBJ2-7	CASREPGFSYEQYF	TGTGCCAGCAGGGAGCCCGGTTTCTCCTACGAGCAGTACTTC
-	TRBV12-5	-	14	TRBJ2-5	CASGSGDVQETQYF	TGTGCTAGTGGGTCAGGGGATGTCCAAGAGACCCAGTACTTC
-	TRBV28	-	15	TRBJ2-7	CASSLRRNLYYEQYF	TGTGCCAGCAGTTTAAGACGGAACCTCTACTACGAGCAGTACTTC
-	TRBV9	-	15	TRBJ1-5	CASSVGSGSNQPQHF	TGTGCCAGCAGCGTAGGGTCGGGGAGCAATCAGCCCCAGCATTTT
-	TRBV5-1	-	15	TRBJ1-4	CASSPKSPTNEKLFF	TGCGCCAGCAGCCCAAAATCGCCAACTAATGAAAAACTGTTTTTT